The text below deals with one TCR beta chain. Antigen: not known. The authors distributed each subset's genomic DNA evenly over several immunoSEQ plates. Profiled with immunoSEQ multiplex PCR; TCRdb holds only in-frame clones, not every one. The table records some 2,100,000 clones, 90% to 95% of them present only once. The source of the sample is a study of shared clonotypes between healthy human individuals. Turning to the study itself: Each donor had three CD4 naive, three CD4 memory, two CD8 naive and one CD8 memory plate.

Trimming cost V 4 bases and J 7 bases, with 19 bases left between them. Germline CDR1 MNHEY, CDR2 SMNVEV (reference sequence). This CDR3 has 15 residues. Terminally differentiated effector memory CD45RA+ cells were left out of the naive CD8 fraction, which was CD45RO-negative and positively selected for CCR7. The study's findings and limits: An expected dependence of interdonor clonotype sharing on sequencing depth was noted. A generally larger estimated richness was seen in naive subsets than in memory subsets.

The chain uses TRBV27 and TRBJ1-2; D ambiguous. Sequencing input: naive CD8+ T cells from PBMCs. The receptor comes from a young man in good health. Some clones in this sample may be carry-over from other donors' samples. The CDR3 coding sequence is TGTGCCAGCAGTTCAACACCTGGAGGTGGAGGTGGCTACACCTTC. Its protein is CASSSTPGGGGGYTF.